One sample yielded the 7 T cell receptor beta chains listed below, sequenced in a study of T cell responses to AZD1222 COVID-19 vaccine. Some clones are missing from TCRdb's copy, which holds only in-frame ones; the method was immunoSEQ multiplex PCR. The sample has around 120,000 clones, 91% seen once. Sequencing was performed on peripheral blood, taken on day 0 of AZD1222 vaccination. These receptors came from an adult in good health.

The chain has TRBV18 and TRBJ1-1, with D perhaps matching TRBD1 (5 bases). CDR3 length: 16 amino acids. V lost 3 bases and J 0 bases, leaving 14 bases between the germline ends. Germline CDR1 and CDR2: KGHSH and LQKENI. CDR3 in amino acids: CASSPPSQGLNTEAFF. The CDR3 DNA sequence: TGTGCCAGCTCACCCCCGTCCCAGGGACTGAACACTGAAGCTTTCTTT.

The chain employs TRBV16 and TRBJ2-7; D not certain. This CDR3 is built from 15 residues. Germline CDR1 is KGHSY and CDR2 is FQNENV. Trimming cost V 0 bases and J 3 bases, with 12 bases left between them. The CDR3 loop is CASSQSRTADYEQYF. As DNA, the CDR3 is TGTGCCAGCAGCCAATCTAGGACGGCCGACTACGAGCAGTACTTC.

The J gene is TRBJ1-4, the V gene TRBV5-6; the D is unclear. The V and J ends lost 1 base and 0 bases respectively, with 4 bases between them. Germline values: CDR1 SGHDT, CDR2 YYEEEE. This CDR3 has 14 amino acids. CDR3 bases: TGTGCCAGCAGCTTGAGAGCAACTAATGAAAAACTGTTTTTT. This translates into CASSLRATNEKLFF.

This chain uses TRBV25-1 with TRBJ2-1; maybe TRBD1 (5 bases). Trimming removed 4 bases from V and 14 bases from J, with 21 bases in between. CDR1 and CDR2 (germline): MGHDK, SYGVNS. CDR3 length: 14 amino acids. Here the CDR3 reads CASSGSMGQGEEFF. The CDR3 DNA is TGTGCCAGCAGTGGGAGCATGGGGCAGGGTGAAGAGTTCTTC.

The chain recombines TRBV19 with TRBJ2-1, with TRBD1 as a possible D gene (6 bases). The germline CDR1 and CDR2 sequences are LNHDA and SQIVND (reference sequence). The V gene lost 6 bases and the J gene lost 8 bases, with 29 bases spanning the gap. This CDR3 has 18 residues. The CDR3 is CASRKMGTMNTPQYEQFF. The CDR3 nucleotides read TGTGCCAGTAGAAAAATGGGGACAATGAATACGCCCCAATATGAGCAGTTCTTC.

This chain uses TRBV7-2 with TRBJ2-6; TRBD1 matches at 7 bases. V was clipped by 7 bases and J by 1 base; unmatched bases: 7. This CDR3 has 16 residues. Germline CDR1 SGHTA, CDR2 FQGNSA. The CDR3 reads CASTLDRISGANVLTF. CDR3 sequence (DNA): TGTGCCAGCACCCTGGACAGGATTTCTGGGGCCAACGTCCTGACTTTC.

The chain uses TRBV7-9 and TRBJ2-7; perhaps TRBD2 as D (6 bases). The CDR3 runs to 16 residues. CDR1 is SEHNR, CDR2 FQNEAQ, per germline (reference sequence). Trimming cost V 2 bases and J 2 bases, with 16 bases left between them. Written as DNA, the CDR3 is TGTGCCAGCAGCTTATTTGTCGGAGGGAGCCCCTACGAGCAGTACTTC. Protein: CASSLFVGGSPYEQYF.